Presented here are 16 T cell receptor beta chains from one specimen sequenced in a study of PD-1 blockade in classical Hodgkin lymphoma (dated by TCRdb to about 2020). Libraries were built with the immunoSEQ multiplex PCR assay. Entries here come from immuneACCESS through TCRdb and include only in-frame sequences with V and J called. Some clones fail to appear in such tables; in the studies checked, an unresolved V gene covers under half of the shortfall, and the cause of the remainder is unknown. In all, the sample holds fewer than 35,000 clones, and roughly 90% of those were seen once. The ten largest clones capture roughly 3.8% of the sample. In light of the paper, this sample's time point label describes: newly diagnosed, previously untreated cHL patient sample. The sequencing sample was made of peripheral blood mononuclear cells (PBMCs). The receptor source for this set is a human donor with classical Hodgkin lymphoma.

The chain combines TRBV28 with TRBJ2-7; the D gene is possibly TRBD1 (6 bases). The CDR3 length is 15 residues. Germline V gene sequence: CDR1 MDHEN, CDR2 SYDVKM. Trimming shortened V by 4 bases and J by 0 bases, and 13 bases separated the two germline ends. CDR3 in amino acids: CASSSGAVLSYEQYF. In nucleotides, the CDR3 is TGTGCCAGCAGTTCAGGGGCTGTTCTCTCCTACGAGCAGTACTTC. Supplemented by reference TRBV28 and TRBJ2-7, the full variable domain reads DVKVTQSSRYLVKRTGEKVFLECVQDMDHENMFWYRQDPGLGLRLIYFSYDVKMKEKGDIPEGYSVSREKKERFSLILESASTNQTSMYLCASSSGAVLSYEQYFGPGTRLTVT.

The V call is TRBV7-8, the J call TRBJ2-1; no clear D. The CDR3 covers 15 residues. V lost 2 bases to trimming and J lost 0 bases, with 8 bases between them. Per the germline V gene, CDR1 is SGHVS and CDR2 is FQNEAQ. The CDR3 DNA is TGTGCCAGCAGCTTATTAGAGGTCTCCTACAATGAGCAGTTCTTC. As protein: CASSLLEVSYNEQFF.

V gene TRBV28 combines with J gene TRBJ1-5; no definite D call. Germline CDR1 MDHEN, CDR2 SYDVKM. Trimming removed 0 bases at V and 6 bases at J, with 9 bases between. This CDR3 is built from 14 residues. The CDR3 DNA is TGTGCCAGCAGTTTATGGGGATCGGGTCAGCCCCAGCATTTT. The encoded protein is CASSLWGSGQPQHF.

This clone has just one count. This sequence joins TRBV2 and TRBJ2-3, with 12 bases fitting TRBD1. Per the germline V gene, CDR1 is SNHLY and CDR2 is FYNNEI. Trimming at V came to 5 bases and at J to 4 bases, leaving 4 bases not matched to a gene. This CDR3 comprises 15 residues. CDR3 in amino acids: CASSIGTGGADTQYF. CDR3 sequence (DNA): TGTGCCAGCAGTATCGGGACAGGGGGCGCAGATACGCAGTATTTT. The entire variable domain, with the rest obtained from reference TRBV2 and TRBJ2-3, is as follows: EPEVTQTPSHQVTQMGQEVILRCVPISNHLYFYWYRQILGQKVEFLVSFYNNEISEKSEIFDDQFSVERPDGSNFTLKIRSTKLEDSAMYFCASSIGTGGADTQYFGPGTRLTVL.

The J gene is TRBJ1-1, the V gene TRBV2; D unclear. The CDR3 is 12 amino acids. Trimming left V 7 bases short and J 0 bases short, with 6 bases between. The germline CDR1 and CDR2 sequences are SNHLY and FYNNEI. This CDR3 reads CASKELNTEAFF. The DNA for the CDR3 is TGTGCCAGCAAGGAGCTGAACACTGAAGCTTTCTTT.

This rearrangement joins TRBV28 to TRBJ1-5, with D perhaps matching TRBD1 (6 bases). Germline V gene sequence: CDR1 MDHEN, CDR2 SYDVKM. CDR3 length equals 14 residues. Trimming took off 4 bases at V and 2 bases at J, with 9 bases between the two ends. CDR3 DNA: TGTGCCAGCAGTTGGAGACAGGGCAATCAGCCCCAGCATTTT. It specifies CASSWRQGNQPQHF.

The rearrangement uses TRBV5-8 and TRBJ2-1, with D unresolved. Germline V CDR1 and CDR2: SGHTS, YDEGEE. The CDR3 is made up of 14 amino acids. V was trimmed by 4 bases and J by 5 bases, leaving 13 bases between them. CDR3 sequence: CASSPVADHNEQFF. CDR3 nucleotide sequence: TGTGCCAGCAGCCCGGTGGCGGACCACAATGAGCAGTTCTTC.

This CDR3 is CASSLSAGVGETQYF. The CDR3 DNA follows: TGTGCCAGCAGTTTATCGGCCGGGGTTGGCGAGACCCAGTACTTC. This rearrangement joins TRBV27 to TRBJ2-5, with D maybe TRBD2 (5 bases). V was shortened by 0 bases and J by 5 bases, with 13 bases between the two germline ends. The V gene's germline CDR1 is MNHEY and CDR2 SMNVEV (reference sequence). The CDR3 has 15 residues.

This sequence joins TRBV5-1 and TRBJ2-2; D may match TRBD1 or TRBD2 (5 bases each). Trimming took off 5 bases at V and 1 base at J, with 9 bases between the two ends. The CDR3 totals 14 residues. In germline, CDR1 is SGHRS, CDR2 YFSETQ. In DNA form, the CDR3 reads TGCGCCAGCAGGGGGACGGAGAACACCGGGGAGCTGTTTTTT. As protein: CASRGTENTGELFF. The variable domain in full, with the rest retrieved from reference TRBV5-1 and TRBJ2-2, is KAGVTQTPRYLIKTRGQQVTLSCSPISGHRSVSWYQQTPGQGLQFLFEYFSETQRNKGNFPGRFSGRQFSNSRSEMNVSTLELGDSALYLCASRGTENTGELFFGEGSRLTVL.

This clone has just one count. CDR3 sequence reads: CASSQTGIVDTQYF. The CDR3 DNA sequence: TGTGCCAGCAGCCAAACAGGGATTGTAGATACGCAGTATTTT. The V and J genes are TRBV7-2 and TRBJ2-3, with D possibly being TRBD1 (6 bases). Germline V lookup: CDR1 SGHTA, CDR2 FQGNSA. This CDR3 spans 14 amino acids. V dropped 5 bases and J dropped 5 bases, with 14 bases sitting between them.

The J gene is TRBJ2-1, the V gene TRBV10-3; 10 nucleotides match TRBD2. The CDR3 covers 16 residues. Germline CDR1 ENHRY, CDR2 SYGVKD. Trimming cost V 6 bases and J 1 base; bases outside gene matches: 6. This CDR3 is CAISELAGRSYNEQFF. In nucleotides, the CDR3 is TGTGCCATCAGCGAACTAGCGGGAAGGTCCTACAATGAGCAGTTCTTC.

The J gene is TRBJ2-1, the V gene TRBV5-1, with D perhaps matching TRBD1 or TRBD2 (5 bases each). CDR1 and CDR2 (germline): SGHRS, YFSETQ. This CDR3 has 15 residues. The V gene lost 4 bases and the J gene lost 0 bases, with 11 bases spanning the gap. CDR3 DNA sequence: TGCGCCAGCAGCAGGGACGTGAGCTCCTACAATGAGCAGTTCTTC. Translated: CASSRDVSSYNEQFF.

V is TRBV28 and J is TRBJ2-5; D may be TRBD1 (6 bases). Germline V gives CDR1 MDHEN, CDR2 SYDVKM. The V end was cut by 1 base, the J end by 2 bases, with 11 bases between. This CDR3 has 15 amino acids. CDR3 DNA: TGTGCCAGCAGTTTATTTGGACAGACACAAGAGACCCAGTACTTC. Translation: CASSLFGQTQETQYF. The whole variable domain, remainder taken from reference TRBV28 and TRBJ2-5, is DVKVTQSSRYLVKRTGEKVFLECVQDMDHENMFWYRQDPGLGLRLIYFSYDVKMKEKGDIPEGYSVSREKKERFSLILESASTNQTSMYLCASSLFGQTQETQYFGPGTRLLVL.

V and J are TRBV18 and TRBJ2-2, with D perhaps matching TRBD1 (5 bases). With 2 bases removed from V and 1 base from J, the gap between germline ends came to 14 bases. The CDR3 runs to 17 residues. The germline V gene encodes CDR1 KGHSH and CDR2 LQKENI. The CDR3 protein is CASSPNGNTGNTGELFF. The DNA for the CDR3 is TGTGCCAGCTCACCAAATGGGAATACAGGGAACACCGGGGAGCTGTTTTTT. Full variable domain (missing parts from reference TRBV18 and TRBJ2-2): NAGVMQNPRHLVRRRGQEARLRCSPMKGHSHVYWYRQLPEEGLKFMVYLQKENIIDESGMPKERFSAEFPKEGPSILRIQQVVRGDSAAYFCASSPNGNTGNTGELFFGEGSRLTVL.

This sequence joins TRBV4-3 and TRBJ2-1, with 11 bases lining up with TRBD2. With V trimmed by 1 base and J by 6 bases, 8 bases remained unmatched. CDR3 length: 17 residues. Germline lookup yields CDR1 LGHNA and CDR2 YSLEER. The CDR3 bases are TGCGCCAGCAGCCAAGTGATTGCTAGCGGGAGGAGCAATGAGCAGTTCTTC. Translating gives CASSQVIASGRSNEQFF.

This chain uses TRBV4-3 with TRBJ2-2; unclear D gene. V was pared by 0 bases and J by 7 bases, with 3 bases between. CDR1 is LGHNA and CDR2 is YSLEER in the germline V gene. The CDR3 is 12 amino acids. The CDR3 is CASSQEIGELFF. The CDR3 DNA sequence: TGCGCCAGCAGCCAAGAAATCGGGGAGCTGTTTTTT.